The clone carrying this T cell receptor (beta chain) was seen a handful of times. Its antigen remains unknown. The sequenced template was cDNA made from the entire isolated RNA. Naive, central memory and regulatory T cell samples yielded around 3.6 million reads on average. The repertoire was sequenced with immunoSEQ multiplex PCR; TCRdb's copy has only in-frame clones and lacks some. The table shows approximately 250,000 clones, with approximately 11% occurring only once. The sample belongs to a study of beta chain features in type 1 diabetes. Trimming took off 2 bases at V and 8 bases at J, with 12 bases between the two ends. Germline CDR1 and CDR2: GTSNPN and SVGIG (reference sequence). CDR3 size: 13 residues. Study observations and caveats: Sequencing of cDNA might inflate the share of cells that strongly express TCR. Possible PCR preference for shorter templates applied equally to patients and controls. In every one of the four CD4+ subsets, TCRB CDR3s were moderately but significantly shorter in Type 1 diabetes patients. More deletions and fewer insertions at VDJ junctions were seen in type 1 diabetes patients.

The chain has TRBV30 and TRBJ1-4; tentative D call: TRBD1 (5 bases). The receptor was isolated from a man between 25 and 39 years old with type 1 diabetes. Sequences were obtained from naive CD4+ T cells from blood. The CDR3 coding sequence is TGTGCCTGGAGTTTCGCGGGGACGGAAAAACTGTTTTTT. Translated, it gives CAWSFAGTEKLFF.